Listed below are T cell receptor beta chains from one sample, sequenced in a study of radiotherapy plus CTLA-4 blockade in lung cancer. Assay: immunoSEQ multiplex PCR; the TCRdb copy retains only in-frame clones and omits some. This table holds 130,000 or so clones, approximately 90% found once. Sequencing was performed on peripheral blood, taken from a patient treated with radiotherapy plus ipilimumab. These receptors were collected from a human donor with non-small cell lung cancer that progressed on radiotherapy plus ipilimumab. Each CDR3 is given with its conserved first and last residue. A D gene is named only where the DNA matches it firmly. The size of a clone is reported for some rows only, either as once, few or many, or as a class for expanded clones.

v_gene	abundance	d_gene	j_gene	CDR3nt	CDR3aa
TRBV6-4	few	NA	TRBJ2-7	TGTGCCAGCAGCGATCCTGGGAGGCAGGGGGACGAGCAGTACTTC	CASSDPGRQGDEQYF
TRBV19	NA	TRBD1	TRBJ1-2	TGTGCCAGTAGTTCAGACAGGGTCTATGGCTACACCTTC	CASSSDRVYGYTF
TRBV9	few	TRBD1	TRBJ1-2	TGTGCCAGCAGCGTTGGGTCAGGGGGTGCCTATAGCTACACCTTC	CASSVGSGGAYSYTF
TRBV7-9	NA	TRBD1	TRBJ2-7	TGTGCCAGCAGCTCTCTATTTGGGACAGGGCAAAGCGAGCAGTACTTC	CASSSLFGTGQSEQYF
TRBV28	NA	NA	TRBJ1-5	TGTGCCAGCAGCTATCCCCATAGTAGCAATCAGCCCCAGCATTTT	CASSYPHSSNQPQHF
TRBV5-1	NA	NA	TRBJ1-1	TGCGCCAGCCGGTTTTCGGGTGGCACTGAAGCTTTCTTT	CASRFSGGTEAFF
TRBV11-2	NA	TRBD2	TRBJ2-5	TGTGCCAGCAGCCCAAAGTACCGGACTAGAGGGGAACAAGAGACCCAGTACTTC	CASSPKYRTRGEQETQYF
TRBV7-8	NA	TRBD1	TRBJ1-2	TGTGCCAGCAGCTTTTCAGGGGGCAGCTATGGCTACACCTTC	CASSFSGGSYGYTF
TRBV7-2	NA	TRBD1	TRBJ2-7	TGTGCCAGCAGCTTAGGGCGGACAGGGGCCCACGAGCAGTACTTC	CASSLGRTGAHEQYF
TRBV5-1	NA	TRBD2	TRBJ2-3	TGCGCCAGCAGCGGAATACTAGCGGGAGGGACAGATACGCAGTATTTT	CASSGILAGGTDTQYF
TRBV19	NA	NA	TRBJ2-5	TGTGCCAGTAGTAATGGCGGGGTTTCCCAAGAGACCCAGTACTTC	CASSNGGVSQETQYF
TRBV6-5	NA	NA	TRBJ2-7	TGTGCCAGCAGTCATGACTCGTATTCCTACGAGCAGTACTTC	CASSHDSYSYEQYF
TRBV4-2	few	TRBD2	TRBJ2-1	TGTGCCAGCAGCGCGCCCGGGACTAGCGGGGATAATGAGCAGTTCTTC	CASSAPGTSGDNEQFF
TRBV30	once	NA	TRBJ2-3	TGTGCCTGGAGTGTACTCCTTACAGATACGCAGTATTTT	CAWSVLLTDTQYF
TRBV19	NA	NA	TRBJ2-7	TGTGCCCCTACACAAAGATCCCAGCGGACCTACGAGCAGTACTTC	CAPTQRSQRTYEQYF
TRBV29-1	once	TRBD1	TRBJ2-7	TGCAGCGTTACGACAGGGCCCTACGAGCAGTACTTC	CSVTTGPYEQYF
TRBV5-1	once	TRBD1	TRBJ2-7	TGCGCCAGCAGCTTCCAGGGGGCGGATAATAAGTACTTC	CASSFQGADNKYF